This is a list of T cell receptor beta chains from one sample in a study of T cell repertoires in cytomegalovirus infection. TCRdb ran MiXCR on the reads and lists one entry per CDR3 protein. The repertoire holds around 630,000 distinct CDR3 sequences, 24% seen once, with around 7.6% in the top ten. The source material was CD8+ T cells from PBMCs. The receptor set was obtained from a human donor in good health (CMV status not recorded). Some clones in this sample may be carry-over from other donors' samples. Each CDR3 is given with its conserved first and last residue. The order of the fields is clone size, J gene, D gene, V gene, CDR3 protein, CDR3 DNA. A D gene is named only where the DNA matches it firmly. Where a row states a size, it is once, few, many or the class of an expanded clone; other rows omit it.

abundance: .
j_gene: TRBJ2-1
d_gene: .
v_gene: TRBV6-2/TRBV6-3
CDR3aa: CASMGGDSYNEQFF
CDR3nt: TGTGCCAGCATGGGCGGGGACTCCTACAATGAGCAGTTCTTC

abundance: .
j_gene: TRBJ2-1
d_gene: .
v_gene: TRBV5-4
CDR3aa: CASSPTVGERWNEQFF
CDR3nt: TGTGCCAGCAGCCCCACGGTGGGGGAAAGGTGGAATGAGCAGTTCTTC

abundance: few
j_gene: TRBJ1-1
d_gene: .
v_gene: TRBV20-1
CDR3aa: CSARSWGAFAEAFF
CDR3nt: TGCAGTGCTAGATCCTGGGGTGCGTTCGCTGAAGCTTTCTTT

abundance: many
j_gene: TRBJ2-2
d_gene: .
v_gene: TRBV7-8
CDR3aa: CASSPRIGRTGELFF
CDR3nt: TGTGCCAGCAGCCCCCGTATAGGGCGTACCGGGGAGCTGTTTTTT

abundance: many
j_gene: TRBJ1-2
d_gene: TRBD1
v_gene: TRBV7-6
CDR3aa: CASSFEQGAGYGYTF
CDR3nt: TGTGCCAGCAGCTTCGAACAGGGGGCGGGTTATGGCTACACCTTC

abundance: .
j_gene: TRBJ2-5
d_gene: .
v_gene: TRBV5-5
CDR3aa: CASSLASFSGETQYF
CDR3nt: TGTGCCAGCAGCTTGGCGAGTTTCTCTGGGGAGACCCAGTACTTC

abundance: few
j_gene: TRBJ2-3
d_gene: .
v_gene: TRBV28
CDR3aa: CASSLAGTLISIDTQYF
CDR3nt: TGTGCCAGCAGTCTCGCGGGGACCCTGATTTCGATAGATACGCAGTATTTT

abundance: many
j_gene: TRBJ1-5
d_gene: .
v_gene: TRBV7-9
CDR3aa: CASSPGEWGNQPQHF
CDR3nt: TGTGCCAGCAGTCCAGGGGAGTGGGGCAATCAGCCCCAGCATTTT

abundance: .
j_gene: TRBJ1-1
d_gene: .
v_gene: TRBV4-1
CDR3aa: CASSQSSSMNTEAFF
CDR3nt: TGCGCCAGCAGCCAAAGTTCGTCAATGAACACTGAAGCTTTCTTT

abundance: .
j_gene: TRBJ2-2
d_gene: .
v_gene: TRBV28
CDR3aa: CASSSPLKRNTGELFF
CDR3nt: TGTGCCAGCAGTTCCCCTTTAAAACGGAACACCGGGGAGCTGTTTTTT

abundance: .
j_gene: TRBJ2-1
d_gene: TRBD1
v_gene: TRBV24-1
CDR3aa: CATSGLIGGEQFF
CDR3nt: TGTGCCACCAGTGGCCTGATAGGGGGCGAGCAGTTCTTC